The rows below give T cell receptor beta chains drawn from one sample of a study of vaccination and CD4 T cells after COVID-19. These receptors are not linked to any known antigen. TCRdb ran MiXCR on the PCR reads and lists one entry per CDR3 protein. The table lists some 16,000 distinct CDR3 sequences, just under 55% of them singletons. The sample taken for sequencing was CD4+ T cells from blood, cultured in vitro. These receptors came from a human donor who had recovered from COVID-19. Each CDR3 is given with its conserved first and last residue. A D gene is named only where the DNA matches it firmly. Size is omitted from some rows. Given values are once, few, many or a class for expanded clones.

d_gene: TRBD2
j_gene: TRBJ2-3
v_gene: TRBV9
abundance: NA
CDR3aa: CASSVASGRSVPDTQYF
CDR3nt: TGTGCCAGCAGCGTAGCTAGCGGGAGGAGCGTTCCAGATACGCAGTATTTT

d_gene: NA
j_gene: TRBJ1-2
v_gene: TRBV5-1
abundance: few
CDR3aa: CASSPGRGERNGYTF
CDR3nt: TGCGCCAGCAGCCCGGGGAGGGGGGAGAGAAATGGCTACACCTTC

d_gene: NA
j_gene: TRBJ2-2
v_gene: TRBV9
abundance: NA
CDR3aa: CASSAQGRAAAGTGELFF
CDR3nt: TGTGCCAGCAGCGCCCAGGGTCGGGCGGCAGCCGGAACCGGGGAGCTGTTTTTT

d_gene: NA
j_gene: TRBJ2-5
v_gene: TRBV5-4
abundance: few
CDR3aa: CASSWGSNQETQYF
CDR3nt: TGTGCCAGCAGCTGGGGGTCTAACCAAGAGACCCAGTACTTC

d_gene: NA
j_gene: TRBJ1-2
v_gene: TRBV4-1
abundance: NA
CDR3aa: CASSQERSHWEGYGYTF
CDR3nt: TGCGCCAGCAGCCAAGAGAGGAGCCATTGGGAAGGGTATGGCTACACCTTC

d_gene: NA
j_gene: TRBJ2-3
v_gene: TRBV20-1
abundance: NA
CDR3aa: CSAGDRASGTDTQYF
CDR3nt: TGCAGTGCTGGAGACAGGGCTAGCGGCACAGATACGCAGTATTTT

d_gene: TRBD1
j_gene: TRBJ1-6
v_gene: TRBV2
abundance: NA
CDR3aa: CASSEDRGHSPLHF
CDR3nt: TGTGCCAGCAGTGAGGACAGGGGTCATTCACCCCTCCACTTT

d_gene: TRBD2
j_gene: TRBJ2-2
v_gene: TRBV4-1
abundance: NA
CDR3aa: CASSQGLAGGPTGELFF
CDR3nt: TGCGCCAGCAGCCAAGGACTAGCGGGAGGGCCGACCGGGGAGCTGTTTTTT

d_gene: TRBD1
j_gene: TRBJ1-2
v_gene: TRBV6-1
abundance: NA
CDR3aa: CASSRPGTGSYGYTF
CDR3nt: TGTGCCAGCAGCCGACCCGGGACAGGGTCCTATGGCTACACCTTC

d_gene: NA
j_gene: TRBJ1-4
v_gene: TRBV5-1
abundance: NA
CDR3aa: CASSLDRDKKLFF
CDR3nt: TGCGCCAGCAGCTTGGACAGGGATAAAAAACTGTTTTTT

d_gene: TRBD2
j_gene: TRBJ2-1
v_gene: TRBV12-3/TRBV12-4
abundance: NA
CDR3aa: CASSLGTSGINEQFF
CDR3nt: TGTGCCAGCAGTTTAGGGACTAGCGGAATCAATGAGCAGTTCTTC

d_gene: NA
j_gene: TRBJ2-3
v_gene: TRBV4-1
abundance: once
CDR3aa: CASSLGSTQYF
CDR3nt: TGCGCCAGCAGCCTGGGGAGTACGCAGTATTTT

d_gene: NA
j_gene: TRBJ2-7
v_gene: TRBV12-3/TRBV12-4
abundance: NA
CDR3aa: CASSLRMGQRYEQYF
CDR3nt: TGTGCCAGCAGTCTGCGAATGGGACAAAGATACGAGCAGTACTTC

d_gene: NA
j_gene: TRBJ2-2
v_gene: TRBV19
abundance: NA
CDR3aa: CASSIQRNTGELFF
CDR3nt: TGTGCCAGTAGTATCCAGCGGAACACCGGGGAGCTGTTTTTT

d_gene: TRBD1
j_gene: TRBJ1-1
v_gene: TRBV10-3
abundance: few
CDR3aa: CAISELLPGQGAEEAFF
CDR3nt: TGTGCCATCAGTGAGCTCCTTCCGGGACAGGGGGCTGAGGAAGCTTTCTTT

d_gene: NA
j_gene: TRBJ1-6
v_gene: TRBV19
abundance: NA
CDR3aa: CASSNHLQGGFSPLHF
CDR3nt: TGTGCCAGTAGCAATCACCTACAGGGAGGCTTTTCACCCCTCCACTTT

d_gene: NA
j_gene: TRBJ2-5
v_gene: TRBV4-1
abundance: NA
CDR3aa: CASSRLLQEKETQYF
CDR3nt: TGCGCCAGCAGCCGCCTCCTACAGGAGAAAGAGACCCAGTACTTC

d_gene: NA
j_gene: TRBJ1-2
v_gene: TRBV19
abundance: NA
CDR3aa: CASTDTGQWDFYGYTF
CDR3nt: TGTGCCAGTACTGACACGGGGCAGTGGGATTTCTATGGCTACACCTTC

d_gene: NA
j_gene: TRBJ2-3
v_gene: TRBV6-4
abundance: NA
CDR3aa: CASSSSSVTDTQYF
CDR3nt: TGTGCCAGCAGTAGCTCCTCCGTCACAGATACGCAGTATTTT

d_gene: TRBD2
j_gene: TRBJ2-1
v_gene: TRBV7-2
abundance: NA
CDR3aa: CASSRSGTSYNEQFF
CDR3nt: TGTGCCAGCAGTCGTAGCGGGACCTCCTACAATGAGCAGTTCTTC

d_gene: NA
j_gene: TRBJ1-3
v_gene: TRBV15
abundance: few
CDR3aa: CATSRDYAVAGGNTIYF
CDR3nt: TGTGCCACCAGCAGAGATTACGCCGTTGCAGGGGGAAACACCATATATTTT

d_gene: NA
j_gene: TRBJ1-1
v_gene: TRBV20-1
abundance: few
CDR3aa: CSAREATGSTEAFF
CDR3nt: TGCAGTGCTAGAGAGGCTACTGGTAGCACTGAAGCTTTCTTT

d_gene: NA
j_gene: TRBJ2-5
v_gene: TRBV5-1
abundance: NA
CDR3aa: CASSFSEETQYF
CDR3nt: TGCGCCAGCAGCTTCTCAGAAGAGACCCAGTACTTC

d_gene: NA
j_gene: TRBJ2-5
v_gene: TRBV2
abundance: NA
CDR3aa: CASSDRGETQYF
CDR3nt: TGTGCCAGCAGTGACAGGGGTGAGACCCAGTACTTC

d_gene: NA
j_gene: TRBJ1-5
v_gene: TRBV20-1
abundance: few
CDR3aa: CSARGTDNQPQHF
CDR3nt: TGCAGTGCTAGAGGGACAGACAATCAGCCCCAGCATTTT

d_gene: NA
j_gene: TRBJ1-6
v_gene: TRBV20-1
abundance: NA
CDR3aa: CSAWRGYNSPLHF
CDR3nt: TGCAGTGCTTGGAGGGGCTATAATTCACCCCTCCACTTT

d_gene: NA
j_gene: TRBJ2-2
v_gene: TRBV7-2
abundance: NA
CDR3aa: CASSLMAQGSTGELFF
CDR3nt: TGTGCCAGCAGCTTAATGGCACAGGGTAGTACCGGGGAGCTGTTTTTT

d_gene: NA
j_gene: TRBJ1-2
v_gene: TRBV10-3
abundance: NA
CDR3aa: CAISESTWQAANYGYTF
CDR3nt: TGTGCCATCAGTGAGTCGACTTGGCAGGCAGCTAACTATGGCTACACCTTC

d_gene: TRBD1
j_gene: TRBJ1-1
v_gene: TRBV28
abundance: NA
CDR3aa: CASSLPDRGTTFF
CDR3nt: TGTGCCAGCAGTTTACCCGACAGGGGGACAACTTTCTTT

d_gene: NA
j_gene: TRBJ1-2
v_gene: TRBV7-8
abundance: NA
CDR3aa: CASSLDRFPLRDGYTF
CDR3nt: TGTGCCAGCAGCCTCGACAGGTTCCCACTCAGGGATGGCTACACCTTC

d_gene: TRBD2
j_gene: TRBJ2-7
v_gene: TRBV6-1
abundance: NA
CDR3aa: CASSEYGGRTHRGQYF
CDR3nt: TGTGCCAGCAGTGAATATGGCGGGAGAACCCATCGTGGGCAGTACTTC

d_gene: NA
j_gene: TRBJ1-2
v_gene: TRBV20-1
abundance: few
CDR3aa: CSMGGSGYGYTF
CDR3nt: TGCAGTATGGGGGGGTCGGGCTATGGCTACACCTTC

d_gene: NA
j_gene: TRBJ1-1
v_gene: TRBV18
abundance: NA
CDR3aa: CASSPPKGEDTEAFF
CDR3nt: TGTGCCAGCTCACCACCGAAGGGGGAGGACACTGAAGCTTTCTTT

d_gene: NA
j_gene: TRBJ1-2
v_gene: TRBV27
abundance: few
CDR3aa: CASSLQKNYGYTF
CDR3nt: TGTGCCAGCAGTTTACAGAAAAACTATGGCTACACCTTC

d_gene: NA
j_gene: TRBJ1-1
v_gene: TRBV14
abundance: NA
CDR3aa: CASSQRPGVTEAFF
CDR3nt: TGTGCCAGCAGCCAAAGGCCAGGGGTCACTGAAGCTTTCTTT

d_gene: NA
j_gene: TRBJ1-3
v_gene: TRBV21-1
abundance: few
CDR3aa: CASSKGWDRGHTIYF
CDR3nt: TGTGCCAGCAGCAAAGGTTGGGACAGGGGACACACCATATATTTT

d_gene: NA
j_gene: TRBJ2-2
v_gene: TRBV12-3/TRBV12-4
abundance: NA
CDR3aa: CASSFRSETGELFF
CDR3nt: TGTGCCAGCAGTTTTCGATCGGAGACCGGGGAGCTGTTTTTT

d_gene: NA
j_gene: TRBJ2-3
v_gene: TRBV21-1
abundance: NA
CDR3aa: CASSTDKGEDRADTQYF
CDR3nt: TGTGCCAGCAGCACGGACAAGGGGGAGGATCGGGCAGATACGCAGTATTTT

d_gene: TRBD1
j_gene: TRBJ1-5
v_gene: TRBV28
abundance: medium-sized
CDR3aa: CASSSSGQGTYSNQPQHF
CDR3nt: TGTGCCAGCAGTTCATCGGGACAGGGAACTTATAGCAATCAGCCCCAGCATTTT

d_gene: NA
j_gene: TRBJ1-1
v_gene: TRBV29-1
abundance: medium-sized
CDR3aa: CSVDIFSGSGLTEAFF
CDR3nt: TGCAGCGTTGATATTTTCTCAGGGAGTGGTCTCACTGAAGCTTTCTTT

d_gene: TRBD1
j_gene: TRBJ1-1
v_gene: TRBV27
abundance: NA
CDR3aa: CASSGQGWNTEAFF
CDR3nt: TGTGCCAGCAGTGGACAGGGTTGGAACACTGAAGCTTTCTTT

d_gene: NA
j_gene: TRBJ1-6
v_gene: TRBV18
abundance: NA
CDR3aa: CASSPGGSPLHF
CDR3nt: TGTGCCAGCTCACCAGGAGGGTCACCCCTCCACTTT

d_gene: TRBD2
j_gene: TRBJ2-3
v_gene: TRBV20-1
abundance: NA
CDR3aa: CSAPREPTDTQYF
CDR3nt: TGCAGTGCTCCGCGGGAGCCGACAGATACGCAGTATTTT

d_gene: NA
j_gene: TRBJ2-1
v_gene: TRBV15
abundance: once
CDR3aa: CATSRDRVGAGNEQFF
CDR3nt: TGTGCCACCAGCAGAGATCGGGTGGGGGCAGGGAATGAGCAGTTCTTC

d_gene: TRBD1
j_gene: TRBJ1-1
v_gene: TRBV20-1
abundance: few
CDR3aa: CSARAQGETEAFF
CDR3nt: TGCAGTGCTAGAGCCCAGGGGGAAACTGAAGCTTTCTTT

d_gene: NA
j_gene: TRBJ2-3
v_gene: TRBV7-9
abundance: NA
CDR3aa: CASSRGQLGPDTQYF
CDR3nt: TGTGCCAGCAGCCGAGGACAGTTGGGTCCGGATACGCAGTATTTT

d_gene: TRBD2
j_gene: TRBJ2-7
v_gene: TRBV20-1
abundance: NA
CDR3aa: CSVGPGLANSYEQYF
CDR3nt: TGCAGTGTCGGACCGGGACTAGCGAACTCCTACGAGCAGTACTTC

d_gene: NA
j_gene: TRBJ1-1
v_gene: TRBV12-5
abundance: NA
CDR3aa: CASGLFGKNTEAFF
CDR3nt: TGTGCTAGTGGTTTGTTTGGCAAGAACACTGAAGCTTTCTTT

d_gene: TRBD1
j_gene: TRBJ1-2
v_gene: TRBV20-1
abundance: once
CDR3aa: CSVKPGTGAYTF
CDR3nt: TGCAGCGTCAAGCCCGGGACAGGGGCCTACACCTTC

d_gene: TRBD2
j_gene: TRBJ2-3
v_gene: TRBV11-2
abundance: NA
CDR3aa: CASTLYSGSTDTQYF
CDR3nt: TGTGCCAGCACCCTGTATAGCGGGAGCACAGATACGCAGTATTTT

d_gene: NA
j_gene: TRBJ1-4
v_gene: TRBV27
abundance: NA
CDR3aa: CASGSAAATNEKLFF
CDR3nt: TGTGCCAGCGGATCGGCAGCCGCAACTAATGAAAAACTGTTTTTT

d_gene: TRBD1
j_gene: TRBJ2-1
v_gene: TRBV20-1
abundance: NA
CDR3aa: CSASSTGSSYNEQFF
CDR3nt: TGCAGTGCTAGTTCGACAGGGAGCTCCTACAATGAGCAGTTCTTC

d_gene: TRBD2
j_gene: TRBJ2-3
v_gene: TRBV7-2
abundance: NA
CDR3aa: CASSFSGGQRGDTQYF
CDR3nt: TGTGCCAGCAGCTTTTCGGGAGGGCAGAGAGGAGATACGCAGTATTTT

d_gene: NA
j_gene: TRBJ1-1
v_gene: TRBV10-3
abundance: few
CDR3aa: CAINRDAGSSTEAFF
CDR3nt: TGTGCCATCAACCGGGATGCAGGGTCCAGCACTGAAGCTTTCTTT

d_gene: TRBD1
j_gene: TRBJ1-5
v_gene: TRBV2
abundance: NA
CDR3aa: CASSLTGMNQPQHF
CDR3nt: TGTGCCAGCAGCCTGACAGGGATGAATCAGCCCCAGCATTTT

d_gene: NA
j_gene: TRBJ2-6
v_gene: TRBV3-1
abundance: NA
CDR3aa: CASSQERAVLARRYGANVLTF
CDR3nt: TGTGCCAGCAGCCAAGAGCGGGCTGTACTAGCAAGGAGGTATGGGGCCAACGTCCTGACTTTC

d_gene: TRBD1
j_gene: TRBJ1-2
v_gene: TRBV14
abundance: NA
CDR3aa: CASSIERGRGGYTF
CDR3nt: TGTGCCAGCAGCATCGAGAGGGGGCGCGGTGGCTACACCTTC

d_gene: TRBD2
j_gene: TRBJ2-5
v_gene: TRBV10-2
abundance: few
CDR3aa: CASTIAGGPAETQYF
CDR3nt: TGCGCCAGCACCATAGCGGGAGGGCCCGCGGAGACCCAGTACTTC